This T cell receptor beta chain comes out of a study of cytomegalovirus exposure and HLA in healthy donors. Clones were sequenced by immunoSEQ multiplex PCR, and TCRdb holds only the in-frame ones, with some missing. Among about 160,000 clones listed, 95% to 96% were seen once. The TCR comes from a woman between 18 and 29 years old in good health and CMV-seronegative. Source material: PBMCs.

The chain's CDR3 is CASSQETGSSYEQYF. The CDR3 region has the DNA TGTGCCAGCAGCCAAGAAACAGGGAGCTCCTACGAGCAGTACTTC. The chain couples TRBV4-2 to TRBJ2-7, with D possibly being TRBD1 (6 bases). With 0 bases removed from V and 0 bases from J, the gap between germline ends came to 9 bases. This CDR3 is 15 amino acids long. CDR1 and CDR2 from the germline V gene are LGHNA and YNFKEQ.